Only a few counts were recorded for the clone carrying this TCR beta chain. The antigen remains unidentified. Each sample's TCRbeta library yielded on average about 41,000 productive templates. Libraries were prepared by immunoSEQ multiplex PCR; TCRdb keeps only in-frame clonotypes and omits some of them. The data hold approximately 43,000 clones, with 80% to 85% observed a single time. CDR3 length: 13 amino acids. Looked up from germline, CDR1 is SEHNR and CDR2 is FQNEAQ (reference sequence). V was clipped by 5 bases and J by 7 bases, with 14 bases between them. These data originate in a study of STAT3 mutations in large granular lymphocyte leukemia. Study-level findings and limits: Suggested: STAT3 mutation was not the ancestral event for these clonal expansions. Differing intervals and regimens complicate linking therapy response to clone burden. In about 30% of the 18 patients, new TCR clonotypes emerged after therapy. Every T-LGLL patient had at least one immunodominant TCRbeta clonotype.

The chain has TRBV7-9 and TRBJ1-2; D ambiguous. The source is a human donor with T large granular lymphocyte leukemia. Some clones in this sample may be carry-over from other donors' samples. Sequencing was done on a sample of PBMCs. The CDR3 DNA sequence: TGTGCCAGCAGCCAGAACAGCCCTGTTGGCTACACCTTC. It is translated as CASSQNSPVGYTF.